The sample holds many counts of the clone carrying this T cell receptor beta chain. RNA transcripts served as the template for amplifying TCR beta CDR3 regions. Carried out on the TCR CDR3, a first-round RT-PCR used the HTBI primer set. Each CDR3 protein is one row after TCRdb ran MiXCR on the multiplex PCR reads. The sample yields around 350,000 distinct CDR3 sequences, about 14% seen once. The junction had 5 bases not matched to a gene; V was cut back by 2 bases and J by 7 bases. Germline CDR1 reads LGHDT; CDR2 reads YNNKEL (reference sequence). The length of the CDR3 is 14 residues. These data originate in a study of T cells in Graves' hyperthyroidism and ophthalmopathy. The cohort's ophthalmopathy patients, a group with duration under 3 months, had a Clinical Activity Score of at least 3 and a NOSPECS grade of at least 4. Researchers barred patients who had uncontrolled infection, other autoimmune disease, pregnancy or lactation.

The chain recombines TRBV3-1 with TRBJ1-5; TRBD1 matches 7 bases. The TCR sequence derives from a woman aged 30 to 39 with Graves' ophthalmopathy. The sample comprised blood. CDR3 in amino acids: CASSQKGAEQPQHF. The CDR3 region has the DNA TGTGCCAGCAGCCAAAAGGGGGCTGAACAGCCCCAGCATTTT.